A selection of T cell receptor beta chains follows, all from one sample in a study of PD-1 blockade in classical Hodgkin lymphoma. Profiled with immunoSEQ multiplex PCR; TCRdb holds only in-frame clones, not every one. The table has tens of thousands of clones, 80% to 85% seen once. Source: CD4+ T cells from blood, taken at baseline. These receptors originate from a human donor with classical Hodgkin lymphoma. CDR3s include the opening cysteine and the closing phenylalanine or tryptophan. The order of the fields is clone size, CDR3 length, D gene, V gene, J gene, CDR3 protein, CDR3 DNA. A D gene is named only where the DNA matches it firmly. Clone size is given for some rows only: seen once, a few or many times, or a class if the clone is expanded.

size: few; length: 14; D: NA; V: TRBV9; J: TRBJ1-3; CDR3: CASAGTRGGNTIYF; DNA: TGTGCCAGCGCCGGGACAAGGGGCGGAAACACCATATATTTT
size: few; length: 14; D: NA; V: TRBV9; J: TRBJ1-4; CDR3: CASSATPTNEKLFF; DNA: TGTGCCAGCAGCGCAACTCCAACTAATGAAAAACTGTTTTTT
size: NA; length: 15; D: NA; V: TRBV19; J: TRBJ1-5; CDR3: CASTPIGGDNQPQHF; DNA: TGTGCCAGTACTCCAATCGGAGGTGACAATCAGCCCCAGCATTTT
size: NA; length: 14; D: TRBD1; V: TRBV11-2; J: TRBJ1-3; CDR3: CASSPWDSGNTIYF; DNA: TGTGCCAGCAGCCCCTGGGACAGTGGAAACACCATATATTTT
size: NA; length: 14; D: NA; V: TRBV7-3; J: TRBJ2-7; CDR3: CASSSGSEGSEQYF; DNA: TGTGCCAGCAGCTCAGGGTCTGAAGGGAGCGAGCAGTACTTC
size: NA; length: 13; D: NA; V: TRBV5-1; J: TRBJ1-5; CDR3: CASSLGAEQPQHF; DNA: TGCGCCAGCAGCTTGGGGGCAGAACAGCCCCAGCATTTT
size: NA; length: 15; D: NA; V: TRBV19; J: TRBJ1-1; CDR3: CASSMDPWGNTEAFF; DNA: TGTGCCAGTAGTATGGACCCGTGGGGGAACACTGAAGCTTTCTTT
size: few; length: 13; D: TRBD1; V: TRBV2; J: TRBJ1-2; CDR3: CASSEGQGGGYTF; DNA: TGTGCCAGCAGTGAGGGACAGGGGGGTGGCTACACCTTC
size: NA; length: 15; D: NA; V: TRBV7-2; J: TRBJ1-2; CDR3: CASSLGQGSRYGYTF; DNA: TGTGCCAGCAGCTTAGGGCAGGGCAGTCGGTATGGCTACACCTTC
size: NA; length: 14; D: NA; V: TRBV13; J: TRBJ1-1; CDR3: CASSAPPGNTEAFF; DNA: TGTGCCAGCAGCGCACCCCCAGGGAACACTGAAGCTTTCTTT
size: NA; length: 16; D: NA; V: TRBV27; J: TRBJ1-5; CDR3: CASSPSALGGKGAQHF; DNA: TGTGCCAGCAGTCCCTCAGCCCTCGGGGGCAAGGGGGCCCAGCATTTT
size: NA; length: 17; D: NA; V: TRBV7-9; J: TRBJ2-5; CDR3: CASSLGSSRELTETQYF; DNA: TGTGCCAGCAGCTTAGGATCGTCGCGGGAATTGACGGAGACCCAGTACTTC
size: NA; length: 13; D: NA; V: TRBV7-3; J: TRBJ1-1; CDR3: CASSTRTHTEAFF; DNA: TGTGCCAGCAGCACCCGGACACACACTGAAGCTTTCTTT
size: few; length: 15; D: NA; V: TRBV6-5; J: TRBJ1-6; CDR3: CASSYSSSYNSPLHF; DNA: TGTGCCAGCAGTTACTCGAGCTCCTATAATTCACCCCTCCACTTT
size: NA; length: 13; D: NA; V: TRBV7-9; J: TRBJ1-5; CDR3: CASNEGVNQPQHF; DNA: TGTGCCAGTAATGAAGGGGTCAATCAGCCCCAGCATTTT
size: NA; length: 13; D: NA; V: TRBV7-7; J: TRBJ2-1; CDR3: CASSSTVAGEQFF; DNA: TGTGCTAGCAGCTCGACGGTGGCGGGTGAGCAGTTCTTC
size: NA; length: 14; D: NA; V: TRBV7-9; J: TRBJ2-3; CDR3: CASSLGINSDTQYF; DNA: TGTGCCAGCAGCTTAGGCATTAACTCAGATACGCAGTATTTT
size: NA; length: 15; D: NA; V: TRBV11-3; J: TRBJ2-7; CDR3: CASSFSGDFAYEQYF; DNA: TGTGCCAGCAGCTTTTCCGGTGACTTTGCCTACGAGCAGTACTTC
size: NA; length: 15; D: NA; V: TRBV7-9; J: TRBJ1-1; CDR3: CASSPTDAALPEAFF; DNA: TGTGCCAGCAGCCCGACGGACGCGGCCCTCCCAGAAGCTTTCTTT
size: NA; length: 14; D: NA; V: TRBV11-2; J: TRBJ2-7; CDR3: CASSLVGGWGEQYF; DNA: TGTGCCAGCAGCTTAGTGGGGGGATGGGGCGAGCAGTACTTC
size: NA; length: 14; D: NA; V: TRBV2; J: TRBJ2-3; CDR3: CASSEGQGSDTQYF; DNA: TGTGCCAGCAGTGAAGGGCAGGGTTCCGATACGCAGTATTTT
size: NA; length: 16; D: NA; V: TRBV21-1; J: TRBJ2-7; CDR3: CASSKIGTVKEREQYF; DNA: TGTGCCAGCAGCAAAATTGGGACAGTGAAGGAACGCGAGCAGTACTTC
size: once; length: 15; D: NA; V: TRBV18; J: TRBJ1-5; CDR3: CASSKGTASNQPQHF; DNA: TGTGCCAGCTCAAAGGGGACGGCGAGCAATCAGCCCCAGCATTTT
size: NA; length: 15; D: TRBD1; V: TRBV5-1; J: TRBJ2-7; CDR3: CASSTPGTGLYEQYF; DNA: TGCGCCAGCAGCACGCCCGGGACAGGTCTCTACGAGCAGTACTTC
size: NA; length: 16; D: TRBD2; V: TRBV9; J: TRBJ2-5; CDR3: CASSSGGSGVTETQYF; DNA: TGTGCCAGCAGCTCCGGGGGTAGCGGGGTCACAGAGACCCAGTACTTC
size: NA; length: 12; D: NA; V: TRBV5-8; J: TRBJ1-1; CDR3: CASSLFGTEAFF; DNA: TGTGCCAGCAGCTTGTTCGGTACTGAAGCTTTCTTT
size: once; length: 16; D: NA; V: TRBV4-3; J: TRBJ1-2; CDR3: CASSQDRTEHSYGYTF; DNA: TGCGCCAGCAGCCAAGACAGGACGGAGCATTCCTATGGCTACACCTTC
size: NA; length: 11; D: NA; V: TRBV7-9; J: TRBJ2-5; CDR3: CASSRGETQYF; DNA: TGTGCCAGCAGCCGGGGGGAGACCCAGTACTTC
size: NA; length: 14; D: NA; V: TRBV7-9; J: TRBJ2-7; CDR3: CASSLYGDSYEQYF; DNA: TGTGCCAGCAGCTTATACGGAGACTCCTACGAGCAGTACTTC
size: NA; length: 13; D: NA; V: TRBV6-5; J: TRBJ1-2; CDR3: CASSSTVNYGYTF; DNA: TGTGCCAGCAGTTCCACCGTCAACTATGGCTACACCTTC
size: NA; length: 15; D: NA; V: TRBV14; J: TRBJ1-6; CDR3: CASSPSGTQISPLHF; DNA: TGTGCCAGCAGCCCATCCGGGACACAAATCTCACCCCTCCACTTT
size: NA; length: 12; D: NA; V: TRBV7-9; J: TRBJ2-1; CDR3: CASSFEGNEQFF; DNA: TGTGCCAGCAGCTTCGAGGGGAATGAGCAGTTCTTC
size: NA; length: 13; D: NA; V: TRBV25-1; J: TRBJ1-5; CDR3: CASSGGSNQPQHF; DNA: TGTGCCAGCAGTGGAGGAAGCAATCAGCCCCAGCATTTT
size: NA; length: 14; D: NA; V: TRBV19; J: TRBJ1-1; CDR3: CASSTAASSRTAFF; DNA: TGTGCCAGTAGTACTGCGGCGTCCTCGAGGACGGCTTTCTTT
size: few; length: 13; D: NA; V: TRBV7-2; J: TRBJ1-1; CDR3: CASSLQGNTEAFF; DNA: TGTGCCAGCAGCCTTCAGGGGAACACTGAAGCTTTCTTT
size: NA; length: 14; D: NA; V: TRBV4-3; J: TRBJ1-1; CDR3: CASSQELQGAEAFF; DNA: TGCGCCAGCAGCCAAGAGCTACAGGGAGCTGAAGCTTTCTTT
size: NA; length: 14; D: NA; V: TRBV6-1; J: TRBJ1-1; CDR3: CASKEQGGNTEAFF; DNA: TGTGCCAGCAAAGAACAGGGAGGAAACACTGAAGCTTTCTTT
size: NA; length: 13; D: NA; V: TRBV2; J: TRBJ2-5; CDR3: CASRRGTQETQYF; DNA: TGTGCCAGCCGTCGGGGGACACAAGAGACCCAGTACTTC
size: NA; length: 15; D: TRBD1; V: TRBV6-5; J: TRBJ1-2; CDR3: CASRETTGGWYGYTF; DNA: TGTGCCAGCAGGGAAACGACAGGGGGCTGGTATGGCTACACCTTC
size: NA; length: 16; D: NA; V: TRBV6-5; J: TRBJ2-7; CDR3: CASSYSAAGEAYEQYF; DNA: TGTGCCAGCAGTTACTCAGCGGCAGGGGAGGCGTACGAGCAGTACTTC